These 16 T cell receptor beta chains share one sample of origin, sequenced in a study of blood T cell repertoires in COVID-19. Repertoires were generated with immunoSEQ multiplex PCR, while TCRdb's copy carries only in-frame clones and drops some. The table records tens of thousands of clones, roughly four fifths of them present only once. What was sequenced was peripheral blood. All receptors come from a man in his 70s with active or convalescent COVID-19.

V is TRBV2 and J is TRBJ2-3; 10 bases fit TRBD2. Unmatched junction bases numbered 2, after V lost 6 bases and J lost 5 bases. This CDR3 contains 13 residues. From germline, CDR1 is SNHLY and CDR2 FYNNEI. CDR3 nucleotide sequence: TGTGCCAGCAGAGGACTAGCGGAAGATACGCAGTATTTT. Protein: CASRGLAEDTQYF.

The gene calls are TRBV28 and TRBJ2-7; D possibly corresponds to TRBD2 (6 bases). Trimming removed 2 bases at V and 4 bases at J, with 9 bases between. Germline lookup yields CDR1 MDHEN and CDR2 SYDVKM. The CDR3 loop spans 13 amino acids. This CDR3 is CASSLNGGYEQYF. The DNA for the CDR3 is TGTGCCAGCAGTTTAAACGGGGGATACGAGCAGTACTTC. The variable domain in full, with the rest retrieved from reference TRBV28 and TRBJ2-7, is DVKVTQSSRYLVKRTGEKVFLECVQDMDHENMFWYRQDPGLGLRLIYFSYDVKMKEKGDIPEGYSVSREKKERFSLILESASTNQTSMYLCASSLNGGYEQYFGPGTRLTVT.

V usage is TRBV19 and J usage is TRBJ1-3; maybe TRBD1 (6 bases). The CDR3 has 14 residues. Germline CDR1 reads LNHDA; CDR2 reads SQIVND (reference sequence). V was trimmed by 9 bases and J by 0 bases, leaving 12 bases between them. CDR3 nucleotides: TGTGCCAGCCTCCCGGACAGCTCTGGAAACACCATATATTTT. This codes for CASLPDSSGNTIYF. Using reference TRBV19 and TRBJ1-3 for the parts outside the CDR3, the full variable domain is DGGITQSPKYLFRKEGQNVTLSCEQNLNHDAMYWYRQDPGQGLRLIYYSQIVNDFQKGDIAEGYSVSREKKESFPLTVTSAQKNPTAFYLCASLPDSSGNTIYFGEGSWLTVV.

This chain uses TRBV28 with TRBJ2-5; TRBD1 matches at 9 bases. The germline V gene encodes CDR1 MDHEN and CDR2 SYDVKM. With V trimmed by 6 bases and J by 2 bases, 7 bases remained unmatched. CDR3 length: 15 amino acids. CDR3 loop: CASRGRQGGQETQYF. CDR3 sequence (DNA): TGTGCCAGCAGGGGGAGACAGGGGGGACAAGAGACCCAGTACTTC.

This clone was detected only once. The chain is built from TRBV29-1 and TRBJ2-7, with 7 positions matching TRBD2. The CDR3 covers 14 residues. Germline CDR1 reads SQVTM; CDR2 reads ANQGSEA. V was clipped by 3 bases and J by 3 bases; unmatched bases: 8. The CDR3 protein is CSVDGRAGIYEQYF. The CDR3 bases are TGCAGCGTTGATGGCCGAGCGGGGATCTACGAGCAGTACTTC.

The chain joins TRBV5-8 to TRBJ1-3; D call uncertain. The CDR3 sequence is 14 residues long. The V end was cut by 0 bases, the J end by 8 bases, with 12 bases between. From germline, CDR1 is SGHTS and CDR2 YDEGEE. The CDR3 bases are TGTGCCAGCAGCTTGGGTGCCGGGATCCACACCATATATTTT. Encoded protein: CASSLGAGIHTIYF.

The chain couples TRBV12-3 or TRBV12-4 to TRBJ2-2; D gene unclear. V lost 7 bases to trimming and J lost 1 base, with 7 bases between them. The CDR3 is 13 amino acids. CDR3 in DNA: TGTGCCAGCACGGGTCTGAACACCGGGGAGCTGTTTTTT. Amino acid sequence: CASTGLNTGELFF.

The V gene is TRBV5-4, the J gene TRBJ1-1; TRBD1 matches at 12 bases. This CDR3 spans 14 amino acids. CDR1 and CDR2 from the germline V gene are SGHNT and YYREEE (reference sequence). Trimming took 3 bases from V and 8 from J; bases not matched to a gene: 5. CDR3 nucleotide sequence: TGTGCCAGCAGCTCTGGGACAGGGGGCGAAGAAGCTTTCTTT. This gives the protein CASSSGTGGEEAFF.

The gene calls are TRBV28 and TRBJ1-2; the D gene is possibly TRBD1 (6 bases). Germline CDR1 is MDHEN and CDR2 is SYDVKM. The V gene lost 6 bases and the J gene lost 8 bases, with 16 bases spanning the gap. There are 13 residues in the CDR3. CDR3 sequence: CASRIGYQGGYTF. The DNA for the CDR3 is TGTGCCAGCAGAATCGGATACCAGGGGGGCTACACCTTC.

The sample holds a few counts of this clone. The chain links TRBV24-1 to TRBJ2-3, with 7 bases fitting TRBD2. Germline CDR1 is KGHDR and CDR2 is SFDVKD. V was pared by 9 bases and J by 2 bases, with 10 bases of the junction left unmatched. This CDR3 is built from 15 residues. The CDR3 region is CATGEAGDNTDTQYF. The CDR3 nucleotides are TGTGCCACCGGGGAGGCGGGAGATAACACAGATACGCAGTATTTT.

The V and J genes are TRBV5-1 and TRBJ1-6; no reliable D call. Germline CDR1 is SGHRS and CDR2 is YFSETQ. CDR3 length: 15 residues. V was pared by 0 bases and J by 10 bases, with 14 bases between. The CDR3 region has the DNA TGCGCCAGCAGCTTGGATGCCCCCGGGGAGTCACCCCTCCACTTT. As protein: CASSLDAPGESPLHF.

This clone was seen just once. Here the CDR3 DNA reads TGTGCCACATTGGACAGCTATGGCTACACCTTC. This codes for CATLDSYGYTF. The chain is built from TRBV2 and TRBJ1-2; perhaps TRBD1 as D (6 bases). CDR1 and CDR2 (germline): SNHLY, FYNNEI. V shed 10 bases and J shed 4 bases, with 10 bases lying between them. The CDR3 has 11 amino acids.

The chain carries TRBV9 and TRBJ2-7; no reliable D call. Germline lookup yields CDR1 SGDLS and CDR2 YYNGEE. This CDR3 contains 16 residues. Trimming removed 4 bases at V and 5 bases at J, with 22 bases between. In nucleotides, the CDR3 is TGTGCCAGCAGCCCCAGCCCATTGGCAGGTCTCCACGAGCAGTACTTC. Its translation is CASSPSPLAGLHEQYF.

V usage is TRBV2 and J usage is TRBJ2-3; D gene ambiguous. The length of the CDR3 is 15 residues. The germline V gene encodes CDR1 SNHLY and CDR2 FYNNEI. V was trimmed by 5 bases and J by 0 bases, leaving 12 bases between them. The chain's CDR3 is CASSRDLSSTDTQYF. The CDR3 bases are TGTGCCAGCAGTCGAGACTTATCTAGCACAGATACGCAGTATTTT.

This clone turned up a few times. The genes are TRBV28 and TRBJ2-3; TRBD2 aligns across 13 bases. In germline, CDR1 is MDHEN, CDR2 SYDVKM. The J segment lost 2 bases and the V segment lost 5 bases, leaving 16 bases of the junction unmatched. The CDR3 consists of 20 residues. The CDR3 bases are TGTGCCAGCAGTCCCATGATCGGACTAGCGGGGGACATTTCCACAGATACGCAGTATTTT. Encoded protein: CASSPMIGLAGDISTDTQYF.

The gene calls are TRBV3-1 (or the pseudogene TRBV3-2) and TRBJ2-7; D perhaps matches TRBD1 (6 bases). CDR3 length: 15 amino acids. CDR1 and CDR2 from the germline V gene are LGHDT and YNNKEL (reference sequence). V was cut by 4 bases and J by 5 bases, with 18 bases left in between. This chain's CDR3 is CASSRLQGEVDEQYF. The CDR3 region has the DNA TGTGCCAGCAGCCGATTACAGGGAGAGGTCGACGAGCAGTACTTC.